A single sample gave rise to the 16 T cell receptor beta chains below, sequenced in a study of identical twins. TCRdb called the 5' RACE reads again in MiXCR, with one record for every CDR3 protein. The sample consists of 200,000 to 250,000 distinct CDR3 sequences, 5% to 7% of them appearing once. Separately, the same data were catalogued under a study of T cells expressing NK-cell markers.

The sequenced material came from CD8+ T cells sorted from blood. The receptors originated from a woman aged 18-29 years in good health.

This clonotype was seen ten or more times. V usage is TRBV27 and J usage is TRBJ2-2; 7 bases align to TRBD2. The V gene's germline CDR1 is MNHEY and CDR2 SMNVEV (reference sequence). The length of the CDR3 is 15 residues. The junction had 10 bases not matched to a gene; V was cut back by 7 bases and J by 5 bases. CDR3 loop: CASNLGRASTGELFF. In nucleotides, the CDR3 is TGTGCCAGCAATCTGGGGAGGGCCTCAACCGGGGAGCTGTTTTTT.

This clonotype was recorded a few times. This chain's CDR3 is CATHILDGYTF. CDR3 sequence (DNA): TGTGCCACCCACATACTAGATGGCTACACCTTC. V is TRBV7-6 and J is TRBJ1-2; D is uncertain. V lost 10 bases and J lost 6, with 12 bases in between. CDR3 length: 11 residues. Germline assignment: CDR1 SGHVS and CDR2 FNYEAQ.

This clonotype was seen only a few times. This chain uses TRBV28 with TRBJ2-7; unclear D gene. CDR3 length equals 12 residues. CDR1 is MDHEN and CDR2 is SYDVKM in the germline V gene. Trimming stripped 6 bases from V and 0 bases from J, with 6 bases between. The CDR3 DNA reads as TGTGCCAGCAGAGACCCCTCCTACGAGCAGTACTTC. Amino acids: CASRDPSYEQYF.

This clonotype occurred a few times. The rearrangement joins TRBV6-5 to TRBJ2-7; D gene uncertain. Trimming pared 4 bases from V and 1 base from J, leaving 11 bases between. The CDR3 length is 14 residues. CDR1 MNHEY and CDR2 SVGAGI come from the germline V gene. In DNA form, the CDR3 reads TGTGCCAGCAGTTTAAATCAGCGATCCTACGAGCAGTACTTC. Translating gives CASSLNQRSYEQYF.

A few counts support this clonotype. V usage is TRBV28 and J usage is TRBJ1-1; 7 positions agree with TRBD1. From germline, CDR1 is MDHEN and CDR2 SYDVKM. The CDR3 has 14 amino acids. The trim removed 5 bases at V and 1 base at J, leaving 4 bases unmatched. In nucleotides, the CDR3 is TGTGCCAGCAGTCAGGGGACAGAGAACACTGAAGCTTTCTTT. As protein: CASSQGTENTEAFF.

This clonotype was seen ten or more times. The gene calls are TRBV20-1 and TRBJ2-2; D is ambiguous. The CDR3 totals 13 residues. Germline lookup yields CDR1 DFQATT and CDR2 SNEGSKA (reference sequence). The ends were cut back, 3 bases at V and 4 bases at J, with 9 bases in the middle. The CDR3 coding sequence is TGCAGTGCTAGGAGTTTGGCCACCGGGGAGCTGTTTTTT. Its protein product is CSARSLATGELFF.

A few counts support this clonotype. The chain is built from TRBV10-1 and TRBJ2-5; a weak D match, TRBD1 (5 bases). Germline V gives CDR1 WNHNN, CDR2 SYGVQD (reference sequence). V lost 0 bases and J 5 bases, leaving 10 bases between the germline ends. CDR3 length: 14 amino acids. CDR3 region: CASSESGRQETQYF. The CDR3 coding sequence is TGCGCCAGCAGTGAGTCGGGGCGCCAGGAGACCCAGTACTTC.

This clonotype was observed a handful of times. The chain recombines TRBV20-1 with TRBJ1-1; the D is unclear. Germline CDR1 is DFQATT and CDR2 is SNEGSKA (reference sequence). CDR3 length equals 15 residues. V lost 2 bases and J 5 bases, leaving 18 bases between the germline ends. The CDR3 reads CSARNFQVGWTEAFF. CDR3 DNA: TGCAGTGCTAGAAATTTTCAGGTGGGATGGACTGAAGCTTTCTTT.

The chain joins TRBV9 to TRBJ2-3, with 7 bases aligning to TRBD2. CDR3 size: 18 residues. The J segment lost 1 base and the V segment lost 4 bases, leaving 15 bases of the junction unmatched. The germline V gene has CDR1 SGDLS and CDR2 YYNGEE. CDR3 DNA sequence: TGTGCCAGCAGCTATCCGACTCGCGGGGGATTCGGCACAGATACGCAGTATTTT. This gives the protein CASSYPTRGGFGTDTQYF.

This clonotype appeared many times. This chain uses TRBV7-9 with TRBJ2-3; D is possibly TRBD1 or TRBD2 (6 bases each). Trimming pared 5 bases from V and 2 bases from J, leaving 14 bases between. The CDR3 is made up of 15 amino acids. The germline V gene has CDR1 SEHNR and CDR2 FQNEAQ (reference sequence). The chain's CDR3 is CASSPTPGATDTQYF. CDR3 nucleotide sequence: TGTGCCAGCAGCCCTACTCCGGGGGCCACAGATACGCAGTATTTT.

This clonotype appeared a few times. This chain links TRBV27 with TRBJ2-2, with D possibly matching TRBD2 (5 bases). Between the trimmed V and J ends, which lost 2 bases and 4 bases, there was a span of 11 bases. CDR3 length: 15 residues. The germline V gene has CDR1 MNHEY and CDR2 SMNVEV (reference sequence). The CDR3 nucleotides are TGTGCCAGCAGTTTAGAGGGCCAAGCCACCGGGGAGCTGTTTTTT. Amino acid sequence: CASSLEGQATGELFF.

The V and J genes are TRBV6-2 or TRBV6-3 and TRBJ2-1, with TRBD2 matching 9 bases. The trim removed 10 bases at V and 0 bases at J, leaving 13 bases unmatched. The CDR3 length is 17 residues. Germline CDR1 and CDR2: MNHEY and SVGEGT. The DNA of the CDR3 is TGTGCCACCCAAGGTGGCGGGAGGGCTCCCTCCTACAATGAGCAGTTCTTC. Translated: CATQGGGRAPSYNEQFF.

This clonotype was recorded at least ten times. The rearrangement links TRBV9 to TRBJ2-1, with TRBD2 matching over 10 bases. The CDR3 extends over 18 amino acids. The germline V gene has CDR1 SGDLS and CDR2 YYNGEE. The ends lost 4 bases at V and 5 bases at J; junction bases unmatched: 15. The CDR3, as DNA: TGTGCCAGCAGCCCGGACCCGGGACTAGCGTTATTTCACAATGAGCAGTTCTTC. As protein: CASSPDPGLALFHNEQFF.

The chain recombines TRBV14 with TRBJ1-1, with TRBD1 matching 7 bases. The junction had 5 bases not matched to a gene; V was cut back by 3 bases and J by 7 bases. Per the germline V gene, CDR1 is SGHDN and CDR2 is FVKESK. The CDR3 runs to 13 residues. The CDR3 here is CASSHYGQVEAFF. As DNA, the CDR3 is TGTGCCAGCAGCCACTATGGACAGGTTGAAGCTTTCTTT.

The chain links TRBV6-1 to TRBJ2-1, with 9 bases that match TRBD2. The V segment lost 1 base and the J segment 6 bases; nucleotides outside the gene matches: 4. This CDR3 is built from 15 residues. The germline V gene has CDR1 MNHNS and CDR2 SASEGT. CDR3 nucleotide sequence: TGTGCCAGCAGTGAAGGGACTAGCGAGTCCAATGAGCAGTTCTTC. It translates to CASSEGTSESNEQFF.

This clonotype was detected a few times. The gene calls are TRBV11-2 and TRBJ2-7; D may be TRBD2 (5 bases). The CDR3 has 14 amino acids. Trimming stripped 1 base from V and 3 bases from J, with 10 bases between. CDR1 and CDR2 (germline): SGHAT, FQNNGV. CDR3: CASSLATGIYEQYF. The CDR3 DNA is TGTGCCAGCAGCTTAGCGACGGGGATCTACGAGCAGTACTTC.